The clone carrying this T cell receptor (beta chain) was seen only once. This entry belongs to a study of technical replicates of blood from a few donors. The method was immunoSEQ multiplex PCR; TCRdb's version includes in-frame clones alone and lacks a portion of them. The sample consists of tens of thousands of clones, nearly 96% of them appearing once. Per germline, CDR1 SGDLS and CDR2 YYNGEE. The CDR3 totals 15 residues. Losses at the gene ends were 6 bases for V and 4 bases for J; bases not matched to a gene: 7. This chain uses TRBV9 with TRBJ2-1, with 10 bases that match TRBD2. Sequenced material: T cells isolated from PBMCs. The sequence was obtained from a human donor in good health. CDR3 region: CASTVAGGSYNEQFF. The CDR3 DNA reads TGTGCCAGCACGGTAGCGGGAGGCAGTTACAATGAGCAGTTCTTC.